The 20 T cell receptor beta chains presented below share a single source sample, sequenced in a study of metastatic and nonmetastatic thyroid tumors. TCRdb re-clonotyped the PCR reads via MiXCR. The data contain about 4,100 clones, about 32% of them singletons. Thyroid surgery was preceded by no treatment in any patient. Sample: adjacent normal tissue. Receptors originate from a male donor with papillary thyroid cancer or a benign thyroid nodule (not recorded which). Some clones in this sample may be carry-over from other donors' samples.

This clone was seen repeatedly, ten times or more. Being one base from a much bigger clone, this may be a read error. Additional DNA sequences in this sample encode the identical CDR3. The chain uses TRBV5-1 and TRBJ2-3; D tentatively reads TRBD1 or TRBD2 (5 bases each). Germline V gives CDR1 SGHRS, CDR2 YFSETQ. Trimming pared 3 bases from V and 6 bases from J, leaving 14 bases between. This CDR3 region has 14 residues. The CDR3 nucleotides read TGCGCCAGCAGCTCGGGGCAGGGTACGGATACGCAGTATTTT. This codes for CASSSGQGTDTQYF.

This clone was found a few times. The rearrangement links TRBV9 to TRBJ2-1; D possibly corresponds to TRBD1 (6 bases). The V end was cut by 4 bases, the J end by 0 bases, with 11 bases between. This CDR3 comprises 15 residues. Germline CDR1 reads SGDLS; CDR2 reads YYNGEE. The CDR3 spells CASSSGQSSYNEQFF. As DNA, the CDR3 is TGTGCCAGCAGCTCAGGACAGAGCTCCTACAATGAGCAGTTCTTC. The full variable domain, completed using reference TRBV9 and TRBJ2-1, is DSGVTQTPKHLITATGQRVTLRCSPRSGDLSVYWYQQSLDQGLQFLIQYYNGEERAKGNILERFSAQQFPDLHSELNLSSLELGDSALYFCASSSGQSSYNEQFFGPGTRLTVL.

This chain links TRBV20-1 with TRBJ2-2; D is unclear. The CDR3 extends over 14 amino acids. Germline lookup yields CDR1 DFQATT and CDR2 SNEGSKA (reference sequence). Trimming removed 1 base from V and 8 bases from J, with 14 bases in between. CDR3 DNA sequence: TGCAGTGCTAGAGGTTTGACTGCGGTGGGGGAGCTGTTTTTT. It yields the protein CSARGLTAVGELFF.

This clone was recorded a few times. The CDR3 loop is CASSFGWGQGASYEQYF. The CDR3 coding sequence is TGTGCCAGCAGTTTCGGGTGGGGACAGGGGGCTTCTTACGAGCAGTACTTC. The chain uses TRBV27 and TRBJ2-7, with 12 bases matching TRBD1. CDR1 MNHEY and CDR2 SMNVEV come from the germline V gene (reference sequence). V was pared by 3 bases and J by 4 bases, with 10 bases of the junction left unmatched. This CDR3 contains 17 residues.

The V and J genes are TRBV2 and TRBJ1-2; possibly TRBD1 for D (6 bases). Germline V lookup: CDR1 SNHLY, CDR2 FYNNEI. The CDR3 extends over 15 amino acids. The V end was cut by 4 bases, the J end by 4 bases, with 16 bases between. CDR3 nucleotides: TGTGCCAGCAGTGGAGGGGGGATAGACGGCTATGGCTACACCTTC. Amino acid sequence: CASSGGGIDGYGYTF.

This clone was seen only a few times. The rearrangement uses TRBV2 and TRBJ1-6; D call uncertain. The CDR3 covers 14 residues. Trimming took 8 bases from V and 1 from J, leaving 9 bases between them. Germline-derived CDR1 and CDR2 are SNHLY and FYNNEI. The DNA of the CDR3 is TGTGCCAGCCGGGAAAGGTCCTATAATTCACCCCTCCACTTT. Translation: CASRERSYNSPLHF. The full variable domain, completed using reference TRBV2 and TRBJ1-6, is EPEVTQTPSHQVTQMGQEVILRCVPISNHLYFYWYRQILGQKVEFLVSFYNNEISEKSEIFDDQFSVERPDGSNFTLKIRSTKLEDSAMYFCASRERSYNSPLHFGNGTRLTVT.

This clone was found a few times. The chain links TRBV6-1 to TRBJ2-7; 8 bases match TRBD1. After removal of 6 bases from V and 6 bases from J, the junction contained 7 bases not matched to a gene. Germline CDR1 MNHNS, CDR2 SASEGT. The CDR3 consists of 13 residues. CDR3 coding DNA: TGTGCCAGCAGATACATACAGGGGGGCGAGCAGTACTTC. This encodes CASRYIQGGEQYF.

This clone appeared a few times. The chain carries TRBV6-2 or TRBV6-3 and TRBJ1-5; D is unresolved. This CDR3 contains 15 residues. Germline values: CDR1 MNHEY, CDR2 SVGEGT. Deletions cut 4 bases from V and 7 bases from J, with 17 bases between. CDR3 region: CASSFGSGFRQPQHF. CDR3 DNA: TGTGCCAGCAGTTTTGGTTCGGGCTTCCGGCAGCCCCAGCATTTT.

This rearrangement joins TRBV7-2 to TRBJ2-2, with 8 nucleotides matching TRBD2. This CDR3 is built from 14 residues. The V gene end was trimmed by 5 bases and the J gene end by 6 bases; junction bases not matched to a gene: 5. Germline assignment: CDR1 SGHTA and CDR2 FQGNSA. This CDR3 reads CASSTLAGSGELFF. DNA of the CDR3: TGTGCCAGCAGCACTCTAGCGGGTTCCGGGGAGCTGTTTTTT.

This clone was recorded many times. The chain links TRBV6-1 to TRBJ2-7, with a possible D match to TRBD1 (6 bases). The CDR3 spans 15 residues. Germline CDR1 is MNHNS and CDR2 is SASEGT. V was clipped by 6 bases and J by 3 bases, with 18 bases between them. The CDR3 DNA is TGTGCCAGCAGCCGGACAGCGAGTTTAGGCTACGAGCAGTACTTC. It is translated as CASSRTASLGYEQYF.

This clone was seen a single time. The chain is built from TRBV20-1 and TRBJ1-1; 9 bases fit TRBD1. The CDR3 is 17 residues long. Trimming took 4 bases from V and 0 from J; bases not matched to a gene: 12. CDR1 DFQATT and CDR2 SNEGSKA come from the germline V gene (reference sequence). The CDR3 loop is CSATPGDREYMNTEAFF. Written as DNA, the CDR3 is TGCAGTGCTACCCCAGGGGACAGGGAATACATGAACACTGAAGCTTTCTTT.

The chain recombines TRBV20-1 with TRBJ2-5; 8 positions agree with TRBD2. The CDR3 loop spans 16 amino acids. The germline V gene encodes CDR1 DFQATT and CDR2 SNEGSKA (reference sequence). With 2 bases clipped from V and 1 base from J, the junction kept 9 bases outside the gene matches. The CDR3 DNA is TGCAGTGCTAGACGCATACTAGCGGAGATCCAAGAGACCCAGTACTTC. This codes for CSARRILAEIQETQYF.

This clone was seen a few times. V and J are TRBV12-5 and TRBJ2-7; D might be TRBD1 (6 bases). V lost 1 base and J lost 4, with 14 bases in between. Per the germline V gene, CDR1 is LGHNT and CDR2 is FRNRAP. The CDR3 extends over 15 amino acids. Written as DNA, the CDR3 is TGTGCTAGTGGTTTGGGCCCGGGACAAGGTTACGAGCAGTACTTC. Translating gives CASGLGPGQGYEQYF.

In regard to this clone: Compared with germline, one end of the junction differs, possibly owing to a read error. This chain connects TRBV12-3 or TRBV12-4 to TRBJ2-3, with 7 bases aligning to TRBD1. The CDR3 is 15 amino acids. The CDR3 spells CASSFGQASTATQYF. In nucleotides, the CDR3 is TGTGCCAGCAGTTTCGGACAGGCTAGCACAGCTACGCAGTATTTT.

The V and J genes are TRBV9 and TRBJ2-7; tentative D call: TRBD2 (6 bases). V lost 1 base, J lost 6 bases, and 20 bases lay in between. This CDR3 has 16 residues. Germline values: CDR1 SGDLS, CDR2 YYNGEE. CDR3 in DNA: TGTGCCAGCAGCGTAAGGGCAGAGGGAGGTCGTACCGAGCAGTACTTC. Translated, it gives CASSVRAEGGRTEQYF. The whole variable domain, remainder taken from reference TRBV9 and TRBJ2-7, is DSGVTQTPKHLITATGQRVTLRCSPRSGDLSVYWYQQSLDQGLQFLIQYYNGEERAKGNILERFSAQQFPDLHSELNLSSLELGDSALYFCASSVRAEGGRTEQYFGPGTRLTVT.

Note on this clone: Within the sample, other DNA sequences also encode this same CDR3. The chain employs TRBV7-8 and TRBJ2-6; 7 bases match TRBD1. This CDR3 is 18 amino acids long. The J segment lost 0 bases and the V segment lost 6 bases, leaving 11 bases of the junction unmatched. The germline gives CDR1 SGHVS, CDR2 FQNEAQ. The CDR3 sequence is CASSPQGLDFSGANVLTF. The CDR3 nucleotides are TGTGCCAGCAGTCCACAGGGGCTGGACTTCTCTGGGGCCAACGTCCTGACTTTC.

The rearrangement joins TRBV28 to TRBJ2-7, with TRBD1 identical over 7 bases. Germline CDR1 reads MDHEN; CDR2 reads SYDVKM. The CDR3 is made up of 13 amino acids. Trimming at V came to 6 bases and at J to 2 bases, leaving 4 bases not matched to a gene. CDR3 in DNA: TGTGCCAGCAGACCAGGGGGTACCTACGAGCAGTACTTC. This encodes CASRPGGTYEQYF.

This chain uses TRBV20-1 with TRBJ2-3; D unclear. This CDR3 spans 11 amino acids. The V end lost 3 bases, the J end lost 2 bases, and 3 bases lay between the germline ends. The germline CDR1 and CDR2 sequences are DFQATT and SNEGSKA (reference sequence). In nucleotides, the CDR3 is TGCAGTGCTAGTCACACAGATACGCAGTATTTT. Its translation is CSASHTDTQYF.

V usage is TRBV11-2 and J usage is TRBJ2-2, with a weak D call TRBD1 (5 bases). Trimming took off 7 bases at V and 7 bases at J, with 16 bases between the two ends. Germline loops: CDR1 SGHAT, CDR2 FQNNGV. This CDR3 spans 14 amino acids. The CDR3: CASNSQGPNGELFF. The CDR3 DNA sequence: TGTGCCAGCAACTCCCAGGGCCCCAACGGGGAGCTGTTTTTT. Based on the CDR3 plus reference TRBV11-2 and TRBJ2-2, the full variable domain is EAGVAQSPRYKIIEKRQSVAFWCNPISGHATLYWYQQILGQGPKLLIQFQNNGVVDDSQLPKDRFSAERLKGVDSTLKIQPAKLEDSAVYLCASNSQGPNGELFFGEGSRLTVL.

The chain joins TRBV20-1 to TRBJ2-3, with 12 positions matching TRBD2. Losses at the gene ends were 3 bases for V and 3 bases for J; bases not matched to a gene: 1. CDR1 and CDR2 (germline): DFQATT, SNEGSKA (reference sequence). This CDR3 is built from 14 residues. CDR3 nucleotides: TGCAGTGCTAGCACTAGCGGGAGGACAGATACGCAGTATTTT. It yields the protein CSASTSGRTDTQYF.